The 23 T cell receptor beta chains in this list originate from one sample, sequenced in a study of cytomegalovirus exposure and HLA in healthy donors. Primers: 60 Vbeta forward and 13 Jbeta reverse. Assay used: immunoSEQ multiplex PCR; TCRdb lists only in-frame clones, some missing. Here the sample spans some 180,000 clones, 65% to 90% being singletons. The sequenced material came from PBMCs. The receptors were gathered from a girl aged 2-10 years in good health and CMV-seropositive.

In this sample, this clone turned up a few times. The genes are TRBV20-1 and TRBJ2-5; D unclear. There are 11 residues in the CDR3. V was shortened by 3 bases and J by 1 base, with 3 bases between the two germline ends. Germline assignment: CDR1 DFQATT and CDR2 SNEGSKA (reference sequence). The CDR3 DNA sequence: TGCAGTGCTAGGGCCCAAGAGACCCAGTACTTC. This translates into CSARAQETQYF.

J is TRBJ1-4 and V is TRBV27, with 8 bases matching TRBD1. The V gene's germline CDR1 is MNHEY and CDR2 SMNVEV (reference sequence). V lost 4 bases and J lost 8; bases outside the gene matches: 3. The length of the CDR3 is 13 residues. In DNA form, the CDR3 reads TGTGCCAGCAGTTCGACAGGGGCCGAAAAACTGTTTTTT. The encoded protein is CASSSTGAEKLFF.

The V and J genes are TRBV9 and TRBJ1-1; no clear D gene. The CDR3 covers 12 residues. Germline V gene lookup returns CDR1 SGDLS and CDR2 YYNGEE. The V and J ends lost 5 bases and 3 bases respectively, with 8 bases between them. CDR3 in DNA: TGTGCCAGCAGTCACGGTGACACTGAAGCTTTCTTT. It encodes CASSHGDTEAFF.

This clone came up once. The chain recombines TRBV10-2 with TRBJ2-3, with D tentatively TRBD2 (7 bases). The CDR3 length is 15 residues. From germline, CDR1 is WSHSY and CDR2 SAAADI. The V and J ends lost 7 bases and 0 bases respectively, with 14 bases between them. DNA for the CDR3: TGCGCCAGCAAGGGGGATAGCGGGAGCACAGATACGCAGTATTTT. It yields the protein CASKGDSGSTDTQYF.

V is TRBV11-2 and J is TRBJ1-1; D is possibly TRBD1 (6 bases). The V end was cut by 0 bases, the J end by 1 base, with 9 bases between. Germline assignment: CDR1 SGHAT and CDR2 FQNNGV. The CDR3 is made up of 15 amino acids. The DNA for the CDR3 is TGTGCCAGCAGCTTAGATAGGGGGGGGAACACTGAAGCTTTCTTT. Protein: CASSLDRGGNTEAFF.

V is TRBV25-1 and J is TRBJ1-3; the match to TRBD1 covers 7 bases. Trimming removed 3 bases from V and 0 bases from J; junction bases left unmatched: 8. Per germline, CDR1 MGHDK and CDR2 SYGVNS. The CDR3 consists of 17 residues. The CDR3 nucleotides are TGTGCCAGCAGTGATGGGTGGGGACAGATCTCTGGAAACACCATATATTTT. It encodes CASSDGWGQISGNTIYF. The complete variable domain, with remaining parts taken from reference TRBV25-1 and TRBJ1-3, reads EADIYQTPRYLVIGTGKKITLECSQTMGHDKMYWYQQDPGMELHLIHYSYGVNSTEKGDLSSESTVSRIRTEHFPLTLESARPSHTSQYLCASSDGWGQISGNTIYFGEGSWLTVV.

The rearrangement joins TRBV18 to TRBJ1-1; D unresolved. V lost 3 bases and J 3 bases, leaving 11 bases between the germline ends. The length of the CDR3 is 14 residues. Germline CDR1 is KGHSH and CDR2 is LQKENI. CDR3 DNA: TGTGCCAGCTCACCGACATTTTCAGACACTGAAGCTTTCTTT. As protein: CASSPTFSDTEAFF. Full variable domain (rest looked up from reference TRBV18 and TRBJ1-1): NAGVMQNPRHLVRRRGQEARLRCSPMKGHSHVYWYRQLPEEGLKFMVYLQKENIIDESGMPKERFSAEFPKEGPSILRIQQVVRGDSAAYFCASSPTFSDTEAFFGQGTRLTVV.

The V and J genes are TRBV19 and TRBJ1-6; the D is unclear. Germline V CDR1 and CDR2: LNHDA, SQIVND (reference sequence). Trimming shortened V by 5 bases and J by 4 bases, and 9 bases separated the two germline ends. The CDR3 totals 14 residues. The CDR3 loop reads CASSWPQYNSPLHF. The DNA of the CDR3 is TGTGCCAGTAGTTGGCCGCAGTATAATTCACCCCTCCACTTT.

The chain employs TRBV2 and TRBJ2-3; D gene uncertain. Germline CDR1 SNHLY, CDR2 FYNNEI. Trimming cost V 4 bases and J 3 bases, with 17 bases left between them. The CDR3 loop spans 16 amino acids. For the CDR3, the DNA is TGTGCCAGCAGTGCCGTTGGGTGGGCCGGTACAGATACGCAGTATTTT. This gives the protein CASSAVGWAGTDTQYF.

This chain joins TRBV19 and TRBJ1-4; possible D gene TRBD1, 5 bases. Trimming took off 3 bases at V and 6 bases at J, with 17 bases between the two ends. Germline CDR1 reads LNHDA; CDR2 reads SQIVND (reference sequence). The CDR3 length is 16 residues. The CDR3 DNA reads as TGTGCCAGTAGTATTTCGGGGGAAAGGTTTTATGAAAAACTGTTTTTT. Translated, it gives CASSISGERFYEKLFF. Supplemented by reference TRBV19 and TRBJ1-4, the full variable domain reads DGGITQSPKYLFRKEGQNVTLSCEQNLNHDAMYWYRQDPGQGLRLIYYSQIVNDFQKGDIAEGYSVSREKKESFPLTVTSAQKNPTAFYLCASSISGERFYEKLFFGSGTQLSVL.

The CDR3 loop is CASSVDYTSAAEQFF. The CDR3, as DNA: TGTGCCAGCAGCGTAGATTACACTAGCGCAGCTGAGCAGTTCTTC. V and J are TRBV9 and TRBJ2-1; 7 nucleotides match TRBD2. The germline CDR1 and CDR2 sequences are SGDLS and YYNGEE. V was clipped by 0 bases and J by 9 bases; unmatched bases: 9. The length of the CDR3 is 15 residues.

The chain employs TRBV14 and TRBJ2-1; maybe TRBD1 (6 bases). Germline CDR1 SGHDN, CDR2 FVKESK. This CDR3 has 15 amino acids. Trimming pared 0 bases from V and 7 bases from J, leaving 13 bases between. For the CDR3, the DNA is TGTGCCAGCAGCCAAGAACAGGGCCTAGGGAATGAGCAGTTCTTC. Its protein is CASSQEQGLGNEQFF. The entire variable domain, with the rest obtained from reference TRBV14 and TRBJ2-1, is as follows: EAGVTQFPSHSVIEKGQTVTLRCDPISGHDNLYWYRRVMGKEIKFLLHFVKESKQDESGMPNNRFLAERTGGTYSTLKVQPAELEDSGVYFCASSQEQGLGNEQFFGPGTRLTVL.

The table lists this clone with a count of one. This chain uses TRBV28 with TRBJ2-1, with TRBD2 matching 11 bases. CDR1 is MDHEN and CDR2 is SYDVKM in the germline V gene. V dropped 5 bases and J dropped 4; count of bases not matched to a gene: 7. The CDR3 has 16 residues. The CDR3 reads CASSKATSGKYNEQFF. The CDR3 bases are TGTGCCAGCAGTAAAGCGACTAGCGGGAAGTACAATGAGCAGTTCTTC.

The J gene is TRBJ1-3, the V gene TRBV29-1; 10 bases are a match to TRBD1. The CDR3 loop spans 13 amino acids. V shed 4 bases and J 3 bases; nucleotides not matched to a gene: 0. Germline lookup yields CDR1 SQVTM and CDR2 ANQGSEA. CDR3 amino acids: CSVGTGGGNTIYF. In nucleotides, the CDR3 is TGCAGCGTTGGGACAGGGGGTGGAAACACCATATATTTT.

The rearrangement joins TRBV11-2 to TRBJ1-1; D possibly corresponds to TRBD1 (6 bases). The V gene's germline CDR1 is SGHAT and CDR2 FQNNGV. The CDR3 runs 15 residues. Deletions cut 7 bases from V and 6 bases from J, with 21 bases between. Here the CDR3 reads CASNQTSGRGAEAFF. The CDR3 DNA is TGTGCCAGCAACCAAACCTCGGGCAGGGGAGCTGAAGCTTTCTTT.

The chain links TRBV7-3 to TRBJ2-1; 9 bases are a match to TRBD2. The J segment lost 7 bases and the V segment lost 4 bases, leaving 2 bases of the junction unmatched. The CDR3 sequence is 13 residues long. CDR1 SGHTA and CDR2 FQGTGA come from the germline V gene. The CDR3 protein is CASSSLAGNEQFF. The CDR3 region has the DNA TGTGCCAGCAGCTCGCTAGCGGGGAATGAGCAGTTCTTC.

Remarks on this clone: A read error may account for a junction end that differs from germline. The chain couples TRBV13 to TRBJ1-1, with TRBD1 matching over 7 bases. Germline loops: CDR1 PRHDT, CDR2 FYEKMQ (reference sequence). The CDR3 runs to 14 residues. CDR3 DNA: TGTGCCAGCAGCATAGGGACAGCCTACACTGAAGCTTTCTTT. The encoded protein is CASSIGTAYTEAFF.

A single count supports this clone. This chain connects TRBV18 to TRBJ2-5; D is possibly TRBD1 (5 bases). Per germline, CDR1 KGHSH and CDR2 LQKENI. V gave up 2 bases and J gave up 3 bases, with 13 bases separating them. The CDR3 runs to 15 residues. The CDR3 bases are TGTGCCAGCTCACCAGGGGCAGGGTCGGAAGAGACCCAGTACTTC. Protein product: CASSPGAGSEETQYF. Variable domain in full (rest from reference TRBV18 and TRBJ2-5): NAGVMQNPRHLVRRRGQEARLRCSPMKGHSHVYWYRQLPEEGLKFMVYLQKENIIDESGMPKERFSAEFPKEGPSILRIQQVVRGDSAAYFCASSPGAGSEETQYFGPGTRLLVL.

This chain uses TRBV5-1 with TRBJ1-1; the D is unclear. This CDR3 is built from 16 residues. The V and J ends lost 4 bases and 3 bases respectively, with 19 bases between them. The germline V gene encodes CDR1 SGHRS and CDR2 YFSETQ. CDR3 nucleotides: TGCGCCAGCAGCCTAGGGCAAGGGAGGGCGGACACTGAAGCTTTCTTT. The encoded protein is CASSLGQGRADTEAFF.

The chain employs TRBV12-5 and TRBJ2-3; TRBD1 matches 9 bases. Germline V lookup: CDR1 LGHNT, CDR2 FRNRAP. Losses at the gene ends were 7 bases for V and 5 bases for J; bases not matched to a gene: 7. The CDR3 spans 14 residues. CDR3 in DNA: TGTGCTAGTGCCCAGACAGGGGGGGGAGATACGCAGTATTTT. It encodes CASAQTGGGDTQYF.

The J gene is TRBJ1-6, the V gene TRBV27, with a tentative D call TRBD1 (5 bases). The V gene's germline CDR1 is MNHEY and CDR2 SMNVEV (reference sequence). The germline V and J ends were trimmed by 7 bases and 11 bases, with 15 bases remaining between them. CDR3 size: 13 residues. The CDR3 nucleotides are TGTGCCAGCACCGGCCTCGGGGGAACACCCCTCCACTTT. The encoded protein is CASTGLGGTPLHF.

The rearrangement joins TRBV6-5 to TRBJ2-7; a weak D match, TRBD2 (5 bases). Trimming shortened V by 6 bases and J by 2 bases, and 14 bases separated the two germline ends. Germline CDR1 MNHEY, CDR2 SVGAGI. The CDR3 runs to 14 residues. The chain's CDR3 is CASSVTSGPYEQYF. The CDR3 DNA reads as TGTGCCAGCAGCGTGACGAGCGGACCCTACGAGCAGTACTTC.

The gene calls are TRBV11-2 and TRBJ1-5; no definite D call. This CDR3 is built from 13 residues. V lost 5 bases and J 7 bases, leaving 12 bases between the germline ends. Germline CDR1 is SGHAT and CDR2 is FQNNGV. The CDR3: CASSPGVGQPQHF. In DNA, the CDR3 is TGTGCCAGCAGCCCCGGGGTTGGGCAGCCCCAGCATTTT.